This is a list of T cell receptor beta chains from one sample in a study of T-cell memory formation after mild COVID-19. One entry per CDR3 protein results from TCRdb running MiXCR on the 5' RACE reads. In the table there are 400,000 to 450,000 distinct CDR3 sequences, around 17% of which are singletons. The specimen sequenced was PBMCs or a T cell subset sorted from them (not recorded which). The source of these receptors is a young man who had mild COVID-19 (a few samples of this study predate the infection). Cell type and time point are not known. Both conserved end residues are part of each CDR3. D genes are given only for firm matches.

d_call j_call v_call cdr3_aa
- TRBJ1-5 TRBV24-1 CATSADYSNQPQHF
- TRBJ2-1 TRBV5-1 CASSAILDDEQFF
- TRBJ1-4 TRBV5-1 CASSLEGRSNEKLFF
- TRBJ1-2 TRBV29-1 CSAQESGYGYTF
TRBD1 TRBJ1-1 TRBV7-2 CASSLGQGQITEAFF
TRBD2 TRBJ2-3 TRBV28 CASSLKGLAGGTDTQYF
- TRBJ1-2 TRBV7-2 CASSQGTGAQTGYTF
- TRBJ1-1 TRBV20-1 CSATDAPTEAFF
- TRBJ2-7 TRBV29-1 CSGRDPYEQYF
- TRBJ1-2 TRBV5-1 CASSPGGQGVVGYTF
- TRBJ2-3 TRBV7-9 CASSLGRSTTDTQYF
TRBD2 TRBJ2-1 TRBV5-1 CASSGLDIRNNEQFF
TRBD1 TRBJ2-2 TRBV6-2/TRBV6-3 CAGGTGNTGELFF
- TRBJ1-1 TRBV7-9 CAFERSNTEAFF
- TRBJ1-2 TRBV3-1 CASSPGAQRYGYTF
TRBD2 TRBJ2-7 TRBV7-9 CASATSIPEQYF
TRBD2 TRBJ2-5 TRBV29-1 CSGSGAAGQTQYF
- TRBJ1-5 TRBV3-1 CASSQGHAADRNQPQHF
TRBD1 TRBJ2-5 TRBV10-3 CAISEDRGQAQETQYF
- TRBJ2-1 TRBV7-3 CASSFQGYNEQFF
- TRBJ1-2 TRBV7-2 CASSPGPLEGYTF
- TRBJ1-6 TRBV6-5 CATSRETNVNSPLHF
- TRBJ2-7 TRBV5-6 CASSYGLGSYEQYF
- TRBJ2-7 TRBV7-2 CASSLDRGGAYEQYF
TRBD2 TRBJ2-7 TRBV6-5 CASRLSGDAYEQYF
- TRBJ2-4 TRBV6-5 CASSYNEGVGIQYF
- TRBJ1-2 TRBV4-3 CASSQDRVGGYTF
TRBD1 TRBJ2-7 TRBV12-3/TRBV12-4 CASSRDSYEQYF
- TRBJ2-1 TRBV5-1 CASSLISGNEQFF
- TRBJ1-1 TRBV15 CATSFTQRPNTEAFF
- TRBJ2-4 TRBV7-8 CASSLARIALAKNIQYF
- TRBJ2-7 TRBV6-6 CASSYLTSSYEQYF
- TRBJ1-2 TRBV6-2/TRBV6-3 CASSYVSGHGYTF
TRBD1 TRBJ1-5 TRBV10-3 CAISNRGTGQPQHF
- TRBJ2-5 TRBV5-1 CASSLTEETQYF
- TRBJ1-2 TRBV5-4 CASSLDPVPNGYTF
TRBD1 TRBJ2-5 TRBV18 CASSPGQEETQYF
- TRBJ2-4 TRBV4-1 CASSGREGGKNIQYF
TRBD1 TRBJ2-1 TRBV2 CARGRDRLNEQFF
TRBD2 TRBJ2-5 TRBV20-1 CSARDRVTSVRTQYF
- TRBJ1-5 TRBV12-3/TRBV12-4 CASSFWGGDQPQHF
- TRBJ1-1 TRBV5-5 CASSSGPPGGTEAFF
TRBD2 TRBJ2-3 TRBV29-1 CSVEPLAGISTDTQYF
- TRBJ2-2 TRBV28 CAASRATGELFF
- TRBJ1-1 TRBV6-2/TRBV6-3 CASSSGEWWAFF
- TRBJ2-7 TRBV6-2/TRBV6-3 CASRSSSYEQYF
TRBD1 TRBJ1-6 TRBV6-2/TRBV6-3 CASSQKGAPVSPLHF
- TRBJ1-6 TRBV6-5 CARPTGIVGMNSPLHF
TRBD2 TRBJ2-1 TRBV24-1 CATSDPGLVGEQFF
- TRBJ2-6 TRBV29-1 CSVPGNGANVLTF
- TRBJ2-7 TRBV30 CAWTRGADDHEQYF